These T cell receptor beta chains were read from a single sample in a study of T cell responses to AZD1222 COVID-19 vaccine. Profiling relied on immunoSEQ multiplex PCR, and the TCRdb table lists in-frame clones only, not all of them. The sample carries over 110,000 clones, approximately 90% recorded once. Sequencing used peripheral blood, obtained 28 days after the second AZD1222 dose. Receptors originate from an adult who received the AZD1222 COVID-19 vaccine. Each CDR3 is given with its conserved first and last residue. Fields, in order: V gene, J gene, clone size, D gene, CDR3 DNA, CDR3 protein. A D gene is named only where the DNA matches it firmly. Clone size, where shown, is once, few, many, or a class for clones that have expanded.

V gene: TRBV4-1
J gene: TRBJ2-5
clone size: .
D gene: .
CDR3 DNA: TGCGCCAGCAGCCAAGCCTTTTACGGGGCCAGGGAGACCCAGTACTTC
CDR3 protein: CASSQAFYGARETQYF

V gene: TRBV27
J gene: TRBJ2-5
clone size: .
D gene: .
CDR3 DNA: TGTGCCAGCAGTTTATCCCCAGGTTACCAAGAGACCCAGTACTTC
CDR3 protein: CASSLSPGYQETQYF

V gene: TRBV29-1
J gene: TRBJ1-1
clone size: .
D gene: .
CDR3 DNA: TGCAGCGTTGGTGGCCAGGTGGAATCTGAAGCTTTCTTT
CDR3 protein: CSVGGQVESEAFF

V gene: TRBV24-1
J gene: TRBJ1-2
clone size: .
D gene: TRBD1
CDR3 DNA: TGTGCCACCAGTGACCGGGACAGGGGCTATGGCTACACCTTC
CDR3 protein: CATSDRDRGYGYTF

V gene: TRBV2
J gene: TRBJ2-1
clone size: .
D gene: TRBD2
CDR3 DNA: TGTGCCAGCACCGCCGGGCGCGGGGGGGGCCTGGATGAGCAGTTCTTC
CDR3 protein: CASTAGRGGGLDEQFF

V gene: TRBV3-1/TRBV3-2
J gene: TRBJ1-1
clone size: .
D gene: TRBD1
CDR3 DNA: TGTGCCAGCAGCAGATGGACAGGGAACACTGAAGCTTTCTTT
CDR3 protein: CASSRWTGNTEAFF

V gene: TRBV7-6
J gene: TRBJ2-3
clone size: .
D gene: TRBD2
CDR3 DNA: TGTGCCAGCTCACTAGCGGGAGGGGACACAGATACGCAGTATTTT
CDR3 protein: CASSLAGGDTDTQYF

V gene: TRBV3-1/TRBV3-2
J gene: TRBJ1-4
clone size: once
D gene: TRBD1
CDR3 DNA: TGTGCCAGCAGACACCGGGACAGGGAAGAAAAACTGTTTTTT
CDR3 protein: CASRHRDREEKLFF

V gene: TRBV18
J gene: TRBJ2-2
clone size: once
D gene: .
CDR3 DNA: TGTGCCAGCTCATTCCAGGGGAACGGGGAGCTGTTTTTT
CDR3 protein: CASSFQGNGELFF

V gene: TRBV24-1
J gene: TRBJ1-1
clone size: .
D gene: .
CDR3 DNA: TGTGCCACCAGGCCGCAGGGAAACACTGAAGCTTTCTTT
CDR3 protein: CATRPQGNTEAFF

V gene: TRBV30
J gene: TRBJ1-1
clone size: .
D gene: .
CDR3 DNA: TGTGCCTGGAGTGTTCTGACGGCCACTGAAGCTTTCTTT
CDR3 protein: CAWSVLTATEAFF

V gene: TRBV28
J gene: TRBJ1-2
clone size: .
D gene: .
CDR3 DNA: TGTGCCAGCAGTTCCCCCGGCGGGGCTGGCTACACCTTC
CDR3 protein: CASSSPGGAGYTF

V gene: TRBV5-1
J gene: TRBJ1-1
clone size: .
D gene: TRBD1
CDR3 DNA: TGCGCCAGCAGCTTGGGGACAGGTTCCATGAACACTGAAGCTTTCTTT
CDR3 protein: CASSLGTGSMNTEAFF

V gene: TRBV30
J gene: TRBJ2-1
clone size: once
D gene: TRBD1
CDR3 DNA: TGTGCCTGGACAGGGGGCCTCTACAATGAGCAGTTCTTC
CDR3 protein: CAWTGGLYNEQFF

V gene: TRBV3-1/TRBV3-2
J gene: TRBJ1-5
clone size: .
D gene: .
CDR3 DNA: TGTGCCAGCAGCCAAACCTCGGCGGGCAATAATCAGCCCCAGCATTTT
CDR3 protein: CASSQTSAGNNQPQHF

V gene: TRBV6-2/TRBV6-3
J gene: TRBJ2-5
clone size: .
D gene: .
CDR3 DNA: TGTGCCAGCAGCTCGTACCGAGAGACCCAGTACTTC
CDR3 protein: CASSSYRETQYF

V gene: TRBV28
J gene: TRBJ1-5
clone size: .
D gene: .
CDR3 DNA: TGTGCCAGCAGTTTAGGGATTAGCAATCAGCCCCAGCATTTT
CDR3 protein: CASSLGISNQPQHF

V gene: TRBV19
J gene: TRBJ2-6
clone size: .
D gene: .
CDR3 DNA: TGTGCCAGTAGTTACGGCGCCAGCTCTGGGGCCAACGTCCTGACTTTC
CDR3 protein: CASSYGASSGANVLTF

V gene: TRBV27
J gene: TRBJ1-2
clone size: .
D gene: TRBD1
CDR3 DNA: TGTGCCAGCAGTCCCCCCGGACAGGGGATCTATGGCTACACCTTC
CDR3 protein: CASSPPGQGIYGYTF

V gene: TRBV12-3/TRBV12-4
J gene: TRBJ1-5
clone size: .
D gene: TRBD1
CDR3 DNA: TGTGCCAGCAGGGGGACAGGGTCCGTCGCCCAGCATTTT
CDR3 protein: CASRGTGSVAQHF

V gene: TRBV7-2
J gene: TRBJ2-5
clone size: .
D gene: .
CDR3 DNA: TGTGCCAGCAGCGCGGACACCCAAGAGACCCAGTACTTC
CDR3 protein: CASSADTQETQYF

V gene: TRBV10-3
J gene: TRBJ1-2
clone size: .
D gene: TRBD1
CDR3 DNA: TGTGCCATCAGTGAGCCCGAGACAGGGGGCCAACTCTATGGCTACACCTTC
CDR3 protein: CAISEPETGGQLYGYTF

V gene: TRBV4-2
J gene: TRBJ1-2
clone size: .
D gene: .
CDR3 DNA: TGTGCCAGCAGCCAAGAAGGAGTGGGGGCCTGGGACTATGGCTACACCTTC
CDR3 protein: CASSQEGVGAWDYGYTF

V gene: TRBV4-2
J gene: TRBJ1-1
clone size: .
D gene: TRBD1
CDR3 DNA: TGTGCCAGCAGCCACGGACAGGCGAACACTGAAGCTTTCTTT
CDR3 protein: CASSHGQANTEAFF

V gene: TRBV18
J gene: TRBJ2-2
clone size: .
D gene: .
CDR3 DNA: TGTGCCAGCTCACGCGCCAGGGATACCGGGGAGCTGTTTTTT
CDR3 protein: CASSRARDTGELFF

V gene: TRBV19
J gene: TRBJ2-5
clone size: .
D gene: .
CDR3 DNA: TGTGCCAGTAGTATAGGGTCCGGCGGGCAAGAGACCCAGTACTTC
CDR3 protein: CASSIGSGGQETQYF

V gene: TRBV25-1
J gene: TRBJ2-4
clone size: .
D gene: .
CDR3 DNA: TGTGCCAGCAGTGAATTCGAAGGAAGCAAAAACATTCAGTACTTC
CDR3 protein: CASSEFEGSKNIQYF

V gene: TRBV11-2
J gene: TRBJ2-1
clone size: .
D gene: .
CDR3 DNA: TGTGCCAGCAGCGCCTTAACGGGCTACTACAATGAGCAGTTCTTC
CDR3 protein: CASSALTGYYNEQFF

V gene: TRBV29-1
J gene: TRBJ2-7
clone size: few
D gene: .
CDR3 DNA: TGCAGCGTTGATACAGTTTACGAGCAGTACTTC
CDR3 protein: CSVDTVYEQYF

V gene: TRBV3-1/TRBV3-2
J gene: TRBJ2-7
clone size: .
D gene: .
CDR3 DNA: TGTGCCAGCAGCCAAGTCTATCCTTGGGCCTTCGAGGGATACGAGCAGTACTTC
CDR3 protein: CASSQVYPWAFEGYEQYF

V gene: TRBV12-3/TRBV12-4
J gene: TRBJ1-2
clone size: .
D gene: .
CDR3 DNA: TGTGCCAGCAGTTCGGGCCTCTCGGGCGGCTACACCTTC
CDR3 protein: CASSSGLSGGYTF

V gene: TRBV7-2
J gene: TRBJ1-1
clone size: .
D gene: .
CDR3 DNA: TGTGCCAGCAGCTCCCAACGGGCGAACACTGAAGCTTTCTTT
CDR3 protein: CASSSQRANTEAFF

V gene: TRBV19
J gene: TRBJ1-2
clone size: .
D gene: .
CDR3 DNA: TGTGCCAGTAGTATGGCAGAGGGTTTGGGTGGCTACACCTTC
CDR3 protein: CASSMAEGLGGYTF

V gene: TRBV9
J gene: TRBJ1-2
clone size: .
D gene: TRBD1
CDR3 DNA: TGTGCCAGCAGCGGTTCCAGGGGGGGGCCGAATGGCTACACCTTC
CDR3 protein: CASSGSRGGPNGYTF

V gene: TRBV4-3
J gene: TRBJ1-1
clone size: once
D gene: .
CDR3 DNA: TGCGCCAGCAGCCGAGGAGGAACTAACACTGAAGCTTTCTTT
CDR3 protein: CASSRGGTNTEAFF

V gene: TRBV28
J gene: TRBJ1-1
clone size: .
D gene: .
CDR3 DNA: TGTGCCAGCAGTTTAGGGACGGCCTCCGGCACTGAAGCTTTCTTT
CDR3 protein: CASSLGTASGTEAFF

V gene: TRBV5-5
J gene: TRBJ2-7
clone size: .
D gene: .
CDR3 DNA: TGTGCCAGCAGCCGGACAGTTACCTACGAGCAGTACTTC
CDR3 protein: CASSRTVTYEQYF

V gene: TRBV5-1
J gene: TRBJ1-4
clone size: .
D gene: .
CDR3 DNA: TGCGCCAGCAGCCGCCAGGCGGGAGGGGAAGGTGAAAAACTGTTTTTT
CDR3 protein: CASSRQAGGEGEKLFF

V gene: TRBV7-6
J gene: TRBJ2-1
clone size: .
D gene: .
CDR3 DNA: TGTGCCAGCAGCTTAGAGGGAGCGAGCTCCTACAATGAGCAGTTCTTC
CDR3 protein: CASSLEGASSYNEQFF

V gene: TRBV24-1
J gene: TRBJ2-1
clone size: .
D gene: .
CDR3 DNA: TGTGCCACCAGTGGGGTTACGGTCGCAGGGCTCGAGAATGAGCAGTTCTTC
CDR3 protein: CATSGVTVAGLENEQFF

V gene: TRBV7-2
J gene: TRBJ2-1
clone size: .
D gene: .
CDR3 DNA: TGTGCCAGCAGCTTAGCCCGGGGTGGTTACAATGAGCAGTTCTTC
CDR3 protein: CASSLARGGYNEQFF

V gene: TRBV19
J gene: TRBJ1-1
clone size: .
D gene: .
CDR3 DNA: TGTGCCAGTTCCCCGGCCAGCTTGAACACTGAAGCTTTCTTT
CDR3 protein: CASSPASLNTEAFF

V gene: TRBV4-1
J gene: TRBJ1-1
clone size: .
D gene: .
CDR3 DNA: TGCGCCAGCAGCCAAGTTCGACGGGAAGAGCGTTACACTGAAGCTTTCTTT
CDR3 protein: CASSQVRREERYTEAFF

V gene: TRBV6-4
J gene: TRBJ2-1
clone size: .
D gene: TRBD2
CDR3 DNA: TGTGCCAGCAGTGACACCAGCGGGAGGAGGAATGAGCAGTTCTTC
CDR3 protein: CASSDTSGRRNEQFF

V gene: TRBV5-1
J gene: TRBJ1-1
clone size: once
D gene: .
CDR3 DNA: TGCGCCAGCAGCTTGAGGGCTCTGGGATCACCTGAAGCTTTCTTT
CDR3 protein: CASSLRALGSPEAFF

V gene: TRBV9
J gene: TRBJ2-3
clone size: .
D gene: .
CDR3 DNA: TGTGCCAGCACCCAAGGGGGAGGGCTAGATACGCAGTATTTT
CDR3 protein: CASTQGGGLDTQYF

V gene: TRBV7-3
J gene: TRBJ2-1
clone size: .
D gene: .
CDR3 DNA: TGTGCCAGCAGCTTAGCAGGGGCCAATGAGCAGTTCTTC
CDR3 protein: CASSLAGANEQFF

V gene: TRBV2
J gene: TRBJ2-1
clone size: .
D gene: .
CDR3 DNA: TGTGCCAGCAGCCGGGGTGAGCAGTTCTTC
CDR3 protein: CASSRGEQFF

V gene: TRBV19
J gene: TRBJ1-2
clone size: .
D gene: .
CDR3 DNA: TGTGCCAGTAGTACCGGACAGTTTAACTATGGCTACACCTTC
CDR3 protein: CASSTGQFNYGYTF

V gene: TRBV19
J gene: TRBJ2-7
clone size: .
D gene: .
CDR3 DNA: TGTGCCAGGTGTGGGACGGTAACCTACGAGCAGTACTTC
CDR3 protein: CARCGTVTYEQYF

V gene: TRBV18
J gene: TRBJ2-3
clone size: .
D gene: .
CDR3 DNA: TGTGCCAGCTCACCAGGTAGTGAAGATACGCAGTATTTT
CDR3 protein: CASSPGSEDTQYF

V gene: TRBV4-1
J gene: TRBJ2-7
clone size: once
D gene: .
CDR3 DNA: TGCGCCAGCAGTATGGACGGCTACGAGCAGTACTTC
CDR3 protein: CASSMDGYEQYF

V gene: TRBV15
J gene: TRBJ1-5
clone size: .
D gene: .
CDR3 DNA: TGTGCCACCGGGGCAGCTATGTTGGGCAATCAGCCCCAGCATTTT
CDR3 protein: CATGAAMLGNQPQHF